The clone carrying this T cell receptor (beta chain) was detected only a few times. Its target is unknown. The data belong to a study of vaccination and CD4 T cells after COVID-19. Study-wide context: Each participant underwent a two-dose regimen of either the BNT162b2 or the mRNA-1273 vaccine. Overall study results and limits: Spike mono-reactivity held for 304 of 307 vaccine-specific clones in convalescent patients.

CD4+ T cells that had been cultured provided DNA sequenced with the Oncomine TCR Beta short-read assay. Each CDR3 protein is one row after TCRdb ran MiXCR on the PCR reads. The sample carries several thousand distinct CDR3 sequences, about 56% recorded once. Treatment noted: approximately 9-day PBMC culture with coronavirus spike peptide pools or control peptides (ViraFEST assay). Following a culture period (more than 9 days), negative selection was used to isolate CD4+ T cells. There are 15 residues in the CDR3. The germline V gene encodes CDR1 LNHDA and CDR2 SQIVND (reference sequence). The V end was cut by 4 bases, the J end by 0 bases, with 12 bases between.

The receptor was isolated from a human donor who had recovered from COVID-19. Source material: CD4+ T cells from blood, cultured in vitro. The V and J genes are TRBV19 and TRBJ1-2; the D gene is possibly TRBD1 (6 bases). This CDR3 reads CASSTPGASNYGYTF. In DNA form, the CDR3 reads TGTGCCAGTAGTACACCAGGGGCGTCTAACTATGGCTACACCTTC.